This passage covers 28 T cell receptor beta chains from one sample sequenced in a study of OX40 agonist ivuxolimab in advanced cancers. Repertoires were generated with immunoSEQ multiplex PCR, while TCRdb's copy carries only in-frame clones and drops some. This sample has about 86,000 clones, with roughly 89% found just once. The sequencing used CD4+ or CD8+ T cells sorted from blood, collected in a trial of the OX40 agonist ivuxolimab. Every receptor here comes from an adult with an advanced solid tumor such as melanoma, head and neck, liver or kidney cancer.

This clone was seen once. The chain combines TRBV5-6 with TRBJ1-1, with a tentative D call TRBD1 (6 bases). There are 17 residues in the CDR3. Looked up from germline, CDR1 is SGHDT and CDR2 is YYEEEE. The V end was cut by 2 bases, the J end by 0 bases, with 17 bases between. The CDR3 spells CASSFYRALIMNTEAFF. The DNA for the CDR3 is TGTGCCAGCAGCTTTTACAGGGCCCTGATCATGAACACTGAAGCTTTCTTT.

This chain links TRBV6-5 with TRBJ1-2; TRBD1 matches 7 bases. V was clipped by 8 bases and J by 2 bases; unmatched bases: 2. The CDR3 covers 12 residues. The germline V gene has CDR1 MNHEY and CDR2 SVGAGI. The CDR3: CASSTGNYGYTF. CDR3 coding DNA: TGTGCCAGCTCGACAGGGAACTATGGCTACACCTTC.

This chain joins TRBV28 and TRBJ2-7; 11 bases map to TRBD2. Germline assignment: CDR1 MDHEN and CDR2 SYDVKM. With V trimmed by 5 bases and J by 4 bases, 7 bases remained unmatched. The CDR3 is made up of 15 amino acids. CDR3 loop: CASSVAGGPLYEQYV. The CDR3 DNA follows: TGTGCCAGCAGTGTAGCGGGGGGGCCTCTATACGAGCAGTACGTC.

The chain employs TRBV27 and TRBJ2-2; D gene uncertain. The CDR3 spans 15 residues. CDR1 is MNHEY and CDR2 is SMNVEV in the germline V gene (reference sequence). Trimming took 4 bases from V and 6 from J, leaving 15 bases between them. The CDR3 spells CASSSAGLYPGELFF. CDR3 DNA sequence: TGTGCCAGCAGTTCAGCCGGATTATACCCCGGGGAGCTGTTTTTT.

The gene calls are TRBV6-1 and TRBJ2-5, with 7 nucleotides matching TRBD2. The CDR3 is 14 residues long. The germline gives CDR1 MNHNS, CDR2 SASEGT. V shed 1 base, J shed 5 bases, and the junction held 4 bases outside the gene matches. Written as DNA, the CDR3 is TGTGCCAGCAGTGAAGTCACCGGGGGGGAGACCCAGTACTTC. Its protein product is CASSEVTGGETQYF.

V and J are TRBV5-6 and TRBJ1-1; no clear D gene. This CDR3 is built from 12 residues. V lost 6 bases, J lost 7 bases, and 13 bases lay in between. The V gene's germline CDR1 is SGHDT and CDR2 YYEEEE. The CDR3 is CASNRKGLEAFF. As DNA, the CDR3 is TGTGCCAGCAACCGGAAGGGTCTTGAAGCTTTCTTT.

The rearrangement links TRBV7-3 to TRBJ2-1; no definite D call. The germline V gene has CDR1 SGHTA and CDR2 FQGTGA. Trimming took off 5 bases at V and 0 bases at J, with 5 bases between the two ends. CDR3 length equals 13 residues. This chain's CDR3 is CASSIGSYNEQFF. CDR3 DNA: TGTGCCAGCAGCATAGGCTCCTACAATGAGCAGTTCTTC.

V and J are TRBV19 and TRBJ1-1; 7 nucleotides match TRBD1. The CDR3 loop spans 14 amino acids. Germline CDR1 LNHDA, CDR2 SQIVND (reference sequence). With 7 bases clipped from V and 1 base from J, the junction kept 6 bases outside the gene matches. The CDR3 DNA follows: TGTGCCAGTAACTTACAGGGGAGGAACACTGAAGCTTTCTTT. Its translation: CASNLQGRNTEAFF.

As DNA, the CDR3 is TGTGCCAGCACTTATGGTCGGACGGTGATGTACGTC. It translates to CASTYGRTVMYV. The chain has TRBV2 and TRBJ2-7; D is uncertain. V lost 7 bases and J 12 bases, leaving 19 bases between the germline ends. The CDR3 has 12 amino acids. Germline values: CDR1 SNHLY, CDR2 FYNNEI.

The V call is TRBV11-2, the J call TRBJ2-4; 9 bases match TRBD1. The J segment lost 6 bases and the V segment lost 3 bases, leaving 6 bases of the junction unmatched. Germline V CDR1 and CDR2: SGHAT, FQNNGV. This CDR3 is 15 amino acids long. The DNA of the CDR3 is TGTGCCAGCAGCTTGAACACAGGGGGCGGAAACATTCAGTACTTC. It is translated as CASSLNTGGGNIQYF.

This chain uses TRBV28 with TRBJ1-1; D is ambiguous. The CDR3 is 14 amino acids. Germline assignment: CDR1 MDHEN and CDR2 SYDVKM. V gave up 11 bases and J gave up 1 base, with 17 bases separating them. The CDR3 reads CAVRMRRSNTEAFF. The CDR3 region has the DNA TGTGCCGTCCGTATGCGGCGATCGAACACTGAAGCTTTCTTT.

The chain has TRBV2 and TRBJ1-5; D call uncertain. Trimming took off 10 bases at V and 7 bases at J, with 17 bases between the two ends. Germline CDR1 reads SNHLY; CDR2 reads FYNNEI. There are 13 residues in the CDR3. CDR3 sequence (DNA): TGTGCCACACAGACCGGACCGGGACAGCCCCAGCATTTT. This sequence encodes CATQTGPGQPQHF.

The J gene is TRBJ2-3, the V gene TRBV4-1, with TRBD2 matching over 8 bases. V gave up 4 bases and J gave up 0 bases; unmatched junction bases: 9. This CDR3 has 17 residues. Germline CDR1 and CDR2: MGHRA and YSYEKL. The CDR3 is CASSRAWASGSTDTQYF. The CDR3 nucleotides read TGCGCCAGCAGCCGTGCTTGGGCTAGCGGGAGCACAGATACGCAGTATTTT.

The chain carries TRBV5-1 and TRBJ2-5; the match to TRBD2 covers 9 bases. CDR3 length: 15 amino acids. Germline CDR1 and CDR2: SGHRS and YFSETQ. V shed 6 bases, J shed 6 bases, and the junction held 12 bases outside the gene matches. The DNA of the CDR3 is TGCGCCAGCACCCCCCTGGCGGGGGGGCCTAAGACCCAGTACTTC. This translates into CASTPLAGGPKTQYF.

This clone was counted between two and nine times. CDR3 in amino acids: CASSSYGSGNTIYF. In DNA, the CDR3 is TGTGCCAGCAGTTCTTACGGTAGTGGAAACACCATATATTTT. The J gene is TRBJ1-3, the V gene TRBV28; D ambiguous. This CDR3 region has 14 residues. In germline, CDR1 is MDHEN, CDR2 SYDVKM. The V end lost 4 bases, the J end lost 3 bases, and 10 bases lay between the germline ends.

The gene calls are TRBV7-3 and TRBJ2-3; TRBD2 matches at 12 bases. Trimming removed 5 bases from V and 5 bases from J; junction bases left unmatched: 8. This CDR3 contains 16 residues. CDR1 and CDR2 (germline): SGHTA, FQGTGA. In nucleotides, the CDR3 is TGTGCCAGCAGCCCCGGACTAGCGGGGAAAGTAGATACGCAGTATTTT. Its translation: CASSPGLAGKVDTQYF.

The rearrangement links TRBV5-1 to TRBJ2-2; D is ambiguous. CDR3 size: 15 residues. Looked up from germline, CDR1 is SGHRS and CDR2 is YFSETQ. V lost 4 bases and J 5 bases, leaving 15 bases between the germline ends. The CDR3 DNA sequence: TGCGCCAGCAGCGGATTGACAAGTTATACCGGGGAGCTGTTTTTT. Translation gives CASSGLTSYTGELFF.

The chain couples TRBV7-9 to TRBJ1-5, with D maybe TRBD1 (6 bases). CDR3 size: 15 residues. The V end was cut by 5 bases, the J end by 0 bases, with 11 bases between. Germline lookup yields CDR1 SEHNR and CDR2 FQNEAQ (reference sequence). The CDR3 nucleotides are TGTGCCAGCAGCCGAGGGGGGAATAGCAATCAGCCCCAGCATTTT. Translating gives CASSRGGNSNQPQHF.

The V gene is TRBV6-5, the J gene TRBJ1-5; 10 bases fit TRBD1. There are 14 residues in the CDR3. From germline, CDR1 is MNHEY and CDR2 SVGAGI. V lost 5 bases and J lost 2; bases outside the gene matches: 0. The CDR3: CASSGQGGNQPQHF. As DNA, the CDR3 is TGTGCCAGCAGTGGACAGGGGGGCAATCAGCCCCAGCATTTT.

V and J are TRBV28 and TRBJ1-3; D is perhaps TRBD1 (5 bases). The CDR3 loop spans 14 amino acids. Trimming cost V 2 bases and J 0 bases, with 5 bases left between them. Germline loops: CDR1 MDHEN, CDR2 SYDVKM. The CDR3 nucleotides are TGTGCCAGCAGTTTAAGGGGCTCTGGAAACACCATATATTTT. Its protein product is CASSLRGSGNTIYF.

The CDR3 region is CASESGTGSYGYTF. Here the CDR3 DNA reads TGTGCCAGCGAATCCGGGACAGGCTCCTATGGCTACACCTTC. The V call is TRBV9, the J call TRBJ1-2; TRBD1 agrees at 8 bases. This CDR3 is 14 amino acids long. V was pared by 7 bases and J by 4 bases, with 9 bases of the junction left unmatched. Germline CDR1 and CDR2: SGDLS and YYNGEE.

The chain combines TRBV29-1 with TRBJ1-2, with D possibly TRBD1 on 5 matching bases. The length of the CDR3 is 13 residues. The V and J ends lost 5 bases and 0 bases respectively, with 10 bases between them. Per germline, CDR1 SQVTM and CDR2 ANQGSEA. The chain's CDR3 is CSVLTGPNYGYTF. In nucleotides, the CDR3 is TGCAGCGTTCTCACAGGCCCTAACTATGGCTACACCTTC.

This chain joins TRBV7-8 and TRBJ1-4; tentatively, D is TRBD1 (5 bases). Per germline, CDR1 SGHVS and CDR2 FQNEAQ. The length of the CDR3 is 17 residues. Trimming left V 5 bases short and J 6 bases short, with 22 bases between. The CDR3 coding sequence is TGTGCCAGCAGCCCCTCGGCAGGCCGGGGCCTCCATGAAAAACTGTTTTTT. It is translated as CASSPSAGRGLHEKLFF. Complete variable domain (other parts from reference TRBV7-8 and TRBJ1-4): GAGVSQSPRYKVAKRGQDVALRCDPISGHVSLFWYQQALGQGPEFLTYFQNEAQLDKSGLPSDRFFAERPEGSVSTLKIQRTQQEDSAVYLCASSPSAGRGLHEKLFFGSGTQLSVL.

This chain links TRBV27 with TRBJ1-5; D possibly corresponds to TRBD1 (5 bases). CDR3 length equals 15 residues. The V gene lost 4 bases and the J gene lost 5 bases, with 15 bases spanning the gap. Germline lookup yields CDR1 MNHEY and CDR2 SMNVEV (reference sequence). In nucleotides, the CDR3 is TGTGCCAGCAGTTCAACAGGCCCTCAATATCAGCCCCAGCATTTT. This sequence encodes CASSSTGPQYQPQHF.

The chain employs TRBV10-3 and TRBJ2-3; D call uncertain. The CDR3 contains 14 residues. The V gene's germline CDR1 is ENHRY and CDR2 SYGVKD. The germline V and J ends were trimmed by 6 bases and 3 bases, with 13 bases remaining between them. This chain's CDR3 is CAIRTDPATDTQYF. CDR3 sequence (DNA): TGTGCCATCAGGACCGACCCGGCGACAGATACGCAGTATTTT.

The chain combines TRBV4-2 with TRBJ1-2; D gene uncertain. V was trimmed by 0 bases and J by 4 bases, leaving 18 bases between them. Germline CDR1 and CDR2: LGHNA and YNFKEQ. This CDR3 contains 17 residues. The CDR3, as DNA: TGTGCCAGCAGCCAAGACCCTCAGGCCGAGTCAGTCTATGGCTACACCTTC. This codes for CASSQDPQAESVYGYTF.

The table lists this clone with a count of one. This chain connects TRBV9 to TRBJ2-1, with TRBD1 matching 8 bases. There are 15 residues in the CDR3. The germline CDR1 and CDR2 sequences are SGDLS and YYNGEE. After removal of 0 bases from V and 3 bases from J, the junction contained 2 bases not matched to a gene. CDR3 in amino acids: CASSVGTGNYNEQFF. CDR3 coding DNA: TGTGCCAGCAGCGTAGGGACAGGGAACTACAATGAGCAGTTCTTC.

This chain links TRBV5-1 with TRBJ2-7; no firm D call. Germline lookup yields CDR1 SGHRS and CDR2 YFSETQ. The CDR3 extends over 13 amino acids. The germline V and J ends were trimmed by 6 bases and 2 bases, with 12 bases remaining between them. The CDR3 DNA reads as TGCGCCAGCAAGTACGCGGAAGCCTACGAGCAGTACTTC. Its protein product is CASKYAEAYEQYF.